A selection of T cell receptor beta chains follows, all from one sample in a study of graft-versus-host responses after intestinal transplantation. Produced via immunoSEQ multiplex PCR; TCRdb's table is partial and in-frame only. Here the sample spans about 77,000 clones, about 90% being singletons. Specimen: PBMCs, collected 98 days after intestinal transplantation. These receptors were collected from a human patient who received an intestinal transplant, so some T cells may come from the graft donor. CDR3s include the opening cysteine and the closing phenylalanine or tryptophan. A D gene is named only where the DNA matches it firmly. A clone size is listed for some rows: how often the clone was seen (once, few, many), or a class if it is expanded.

d_gene	v_gene	j_gene	abundance	CDR3nt	CDR3aa
TRBD2	TRBV30	TRBJ2-1	NA	TGTGCCTGGGTTAGCGGGAGAAGCGCCTACAATGAGCAGTTCTTC	CAWVSGRSAYNEQFF
NA	TRBV12-5	TRBJ2-1	NA	TGTGCTAGTGGTTTGCGTAGGACCGGGGGCCTTTACAATGAGCAGTTCTTC	CASGLRRTGGLYNEQFF
TRBD1	TRBV6-4	TRBJ2-6	once	TGTGCCAGCAGACCCGGGACAGGGGCCTCTGGGGCCAACGTCCTGACTTTC	CASRPGTGASGANVLTF
NA	TRBV12-5	TRBJ2-2	NA	TGTGCTAGTGGTTTGGTACAGATGGACACCGGGGAGCTGTTTTTT	CASGLVQMDTGELFF
TRBD2	TRBV6-6	TRBJ2-1	NA	TGTGCCAGCAGGCGCGGACTAGCTTATGAGCAGTTCTTC	CASRRGLAYEQFF
NA	TRBV2	TRBJ1-1	NA	TGTGCCAGCATTATTGGCTCCGCCATGAACACTGAAGCTTTCTTT	CASIIGSAMNTEAFF
NA	TRBV11-1	TRBJ1-1	NA	TGTGCCAGCAGCTTAGGTAGGAACACTGAAGCTTTCTTT	CASSLGRNTEAFF
NA	TRBV6-1	TRBJ2-7	NA	TGTGCCAGCAGACGGGACTCTTCCTACGAGCAGTACTTC	CASRRDSSYEQYF
NA	TRBV10-3	TRBJ1-2	NA	TGTGCCATCAGTGAGTCCAACAGGGATAACTATGGCTACACCTTC	CAISESNRDNYGYTF
NA	TRBV5-8	TRBJ2-1	NA	TGTGCCAGCAGCTTGGTAACGGGGGACGAGCAGTTCTTC	CASSLVTGDEQFF
NA	TRBV28	TRBJ2-3	NA	TGTGCCAGCTCGAGGGGCACAGATACGCAGTATTTT	CASSRGTDTQYF
NA	TRBV7-9	TRBJ2-3	NA	TGTGCCAGCAGCTTAGCGATGGCTAGCTACCCCGAAAGCACAGATACGCAGTATTTT	CASSLAMASYPESTDTQYF
TRBD2	TRBV4-1	TRBJ2-7	NA	TGCGCCAGCAGCCCCCAGGGACTAGCGGGGCTCGCCTACGAGCAGTACTTC	CASSPQGLAGLAYEQYF
NA	TRBV9	TRBJ1-1	NA	TGTGCCAGCAGCGTAGAGGGGCTAATGAACACTGAAGCTTTCTTT	CASSVEGLMNTEAFF
NA	TRBV7-9	TRBJ2-7	once	TGTGCCAGCAGCTTAGCCGGACCAGCCTACGAGCAGTACTTC	CASSLAGPAYEQYF
NA	TRBV25-1	TRBJ2-4	once	TGTGCCAGCAGTGGGGGGAGGACCGGCACTAAAAACATTCAGTACTTC	CASSGGRTGTKNIQYF
NA	TRBV9	TRBJ2-7	NA	TGTGCCAGCAGCGTAGATTTAGGGTCCCACGAGCAGTACTTC	CASSVDLGSHEQYF
TRBD2	TRBV5-1	TRBJ2-7	NA	TGCGCCAGCAGTAGCGGGTCCTACGAGCAGTACTTC	CASSSGSYEQYF
TRBD2	TRBV19	TRBJ2-5	NA	TGTGCCAGTAGTCCAACTTGGACAGAGACTAGCGGGAGGGCCGGGGGTGAGACCCAGTACTTC	CASSPTWTETSGRAGGETQYF
TRBD1	TRBV4-1	TRBJ2-7	NA	TGCGCCAGCAGCCGGACAGGGGATAGCTACGAGCAGTACTTC	CASSRTGDSYEQYF
TRBD2	TRBV5-1	TRBJ2-7	NA	TGCGCCAGCAGCTTGGGGGGGACTAGCAATTACGAGCAGTACTTC	CASSLGGTSNYEQYF
TRBD2	TRBV4-1	TRBJ2-2	NA	TGCGCCAGCAGCCGATTAGCGGGAGTGCCCACCGGGGAGCTGTTTTTT	CASSRLAGVPTGELFF
NA	TRBV28	TRBJ2-7	NA	TGTGCCAGCAGTTATCAGGCTAGGGAGCAGTACTTC	CASSYQAREQYF
NA	TRBV28	TRBJ2-2	NA	TGTGCCAGCAGAGTTCCCGAGGGAGGGGAGCTGTTTTTT	CASRVPEGGELFF
NA	TRBV6-1	TRBJ2-2	NA	TGTGCCAGCGGGACCGCCAACACCGGGGAGCTGTTTTTT	CASGTANTGELFF
NA	TRBV25-1	TRBJ2-1	NA	TGTGCCAGCAGTCCAGGGCTCAGCTCCTACAATGAGCAGTTCTTC	CASSPGLSSYNEQFF
NA	TRBV29-1	TRBJ1-1	NA	TGCAGCGTTGAAGATGACCTTGGACAGAACACTGAAGCTTTCTTT	CSVEDDLGQNTEAFF
TRBD1	TRBV4-1	TRBJ2-5	NA	TGCGCCAGCAGCCCAGCCGGGACAGGGTTGAAAGAGACCCAGTACTTC	CASSPAGTGLKETQYF
TRBD1	TRBV5-6	TRBJ2-2	NA	TGTGCCAGCAGCTTCGACAGGGTGGGCACCGGGGAGCTGTTTTTT	CASSFDRVGTGELFF
NA	TRBV21-1	TRBJ2-7	NA	TGTGCCAGCAGTCCCGGACTAGCGGAATTCCCCTACGAGCAGTACTTC	CASSPGLAEFPYEQYF
TRBD2	TRBV29-1	TRBJ2-1	NA	TGCAGCGTTGAAAACCTAGCGGGTCCCCTCAATGAGCAGTTCTTC	CSVENLAGPLNEQFF
NA	TRBV6-5	TRBJ2-5	NA	TGTGCCAGCAGTGAAGGACCGGGACCAGAGACCCAGTACTTC	CASSEGPGPETQYF
NA	TRBV5-6	TRBJ2-7	NA	TGTGCCAGCTGGAAGACAGGATCCTACGAGCAGTACTTC	CASWKTGSYEQYF
NA	TRBV9	TRBJ2-2	NA	TGTGCCAGCACCCCCAGGGGATTAGCGGGTAAAGGCACCGGGGAGCTGTTTTTT	CASTPRGLAGKGTGELFF
NA	TRBV28	TRBJ1-5	NA	TGTGCCAGCAGTGCATCAGGGCCCCAGCATTTT	CASSASGPQHF
TRBD2	TRBV18	TRBJ2-3	NA	TGTGCCAGCTCACCACCGGGACTAGCGGGTAGCACAGATACGCAGTATTTT	CASSPPGLAGSTDTQYF
TRBD1	TRBV28	TRBJ2-1	NA	TGTGCCAGCAGGATCGGGACAGGCTACAATGAGCAGTTCTTC	CASRIGTGYNEQFF
TRBD2	TRBV11-2	TRBJ2-3	NA	TGTGCCAGCAGTCTCACTATAGCGGGGGGCACGGATACGCAGTATTTT	CASSLTIAGGTDTQYF
NA	TRBV10-2	TRBJ2-1	NA	TGCGCCAGCCATTCCGTGGCAAGGAAGGACAATGAGCAGTTCTTC	CASHSVARKDNEQFF
TRBD1	TRBV6-6	TRBJ2-5	NA	TGTGCCAGCAGACAGGGGGCCCAAGAGACCCAGTACTTC	CASRQGAQETQYF
TRBD2	TRBV7-3	TRBJ2-7	NA	TGTGCCAGCAGCTTACGGGGGGACCACGAGCAGTACTTC	CASSLRGDHEQYF
NA	TRBV4-1	TRBJ2-1	NA	TGCGCCAGCAGCCAAGATGTACTAGCCGTCTATGAGCAGTTCTTC	CASSQDVLAVYEQFF
NA	TRBV5-1	TRBJ2-3	NA	TGCGCCAGCAGCTTGGCCTTAGGGGGTATCCCCACAGATACGCAGTATTTT	CASSLALGGIPTDTQYF
TRBD1	TRBV29-1	TRBJ2-1	NA	TGCAGCGTCCGACAGGGGTCAAATGAGCAGTTCTTC	CSVRQGSNEQFF
NA	TRBV5-6	TRBJ2-7	NA	TGTGCCAGCAGCTTGATTAGGGGGAGCTCCTACGAGCAGTACTTC	CASSLIRGSSYEQYF